This TCR beta chain was found in a study of shared clonotypes between healthy human individuals. Trimming took 1 base from V and 8 from J, leaving 8 bases between them. This CDR3 is built from 13 residues. Germline assignment: CDR1 ENHRY and CDR2 SYGVKD. Scientists sequenced DNA from unsorted PBMC on ten immunoSEQ deep assay plates. Only in-frame clones appear in the TCRdb table, and some are missing; sequencing was by immunoSEQ multiplex PCR. The sample carries about 450,000 clones, roughly 78% recorded once. What was sequenced was PBMCs. The chain joins TRBV10-3 to TRBJ1-4; no reliable D call. The receptor was derived from a woman aged 40 to 50 in good health. Some clones in this sample may be carry-over from other donors' samples. For the CDR3, the DNA is TGTGCCATCAGTGAGTTCCCCGGAGAAAAACTGTTTTTT. Translated: CAISEFPGEKLFF.